A selection of T cell receptor beta chains follows, all from one sample in a study of beta chain features in type 1 diabetes. The protocol was immunoSEQ multiplex PCR, while the TCRdb copy is restricted to in-frame clones and leaves out a portion. Of 860,000 or so clones in the sample, around a sixth were seen once. Sequencing input: naive CD4+ T cells from blood. The receptors were gathered from a woman aged 18-29 years in good health. CDR3s include the opening cysteine and the closing phenylalanine or tryptophan. D genes are given only for firm matches. Clone size appears in some rows only: once, few, many, or a class for an expanded clone.

v_call	cdr3_length	j_call	clone_size	d_call	cdr3_nt	cdr3_aa
TRBV2	13	TRBJ1-1	.	.	TGTGCCAGCAGCGCCCTTAAGAACACTGAAGCTTTCTTT	CASSALKNTEAFF
TRBV19	11	TRBJ1-1	few	.	TGTGCCAGAGGGAGGAGGACTGAAGCTTTCTTT	CARGRRTEAFF
TRBV27	18	TRBJ1-1	.	.	TGTGCCAGCAGTTCCGCCGGCGTTCCAGTTGTTTACGGGTCGGAAGCTTTCTTT	CASSSAGVPVVYGSEAFF
TRBV5-6	15	TRBJ2-7	once	.	TGTGCCAGCAGCTTGGGGGGTTTGTTAGAGTACGAGCAGTACTTC	CASSLGGLLEYEQYF
TRBV11-2	17	TRBJ1-3	.	.	TGTGCCAGCAGCCCGAGCTCGGGACACCTCTCTGGAAACACCATATATTTT	CASSPSSGHLSGNTIYF
TRBV27	15	TRBJ1-5	few	.	TGTGCCAGCAGTTTTGGGGGGCGCCCGCAATCACCCCAGCATTTT	CASSFGGRPQSPQHF
TRBV5-1	15	TRBJ2-1	few	TRBD1	TGCGCCAGCAGCACCGGGACAGGCCCCTACAATGAGCAGTTCTTC	CASSTGTGPYNEQFF
TRBV25-1	13	TRBJ1-4	few	.	TGTGCCAGCAAACCCCAGGGGCATGAAAAACTGTTTTTT	CASKPQGHEKLFF
TRBV11-2	14	TRBJ2-5	few	.	TGTGCCAGCAGCTTTGGGCCAACGGGGGAGACCCAGTACTTC	CASSFGPTGETQYF
TRBV4-3	17	TRBJ1-3	few	.	TGCGCCAGCAGCCAAGATCTCGTCCCGGGCTCTGGAAACACCATATATTTT	CASSQDLVPGSGNTIYF
TRBV5-6	11	TRBJ1-1	few	.	TGTGCCAGCAGCTTGTACACTGAAGCTTTCTTT	CASSLYTEAFF
TRBV14	14	TRBJ2-7	few	TRBD1	TGTGCCAGCAGCCCCCGGGACAGGGTATACGAGCAGTACTTC	CASSPRDRVYEQYF
TRBV28	14	TRBJ1-1	.	TRBD1	TGTGCCAGCAGTCCGGGGACAGCGAACACTGAAGCTTTCTTT	CASSPGTANTEAFF
TRBV6-6	16	TRBJ2-2	.	.	TGTGCCAGCGCCTACGGGCAGGGCTCGAACACCGGGGAGCTGTTTTTT	CASAYGQGSNTGELFF
TRBV7-2	15	TRBJ2-2	.	.	TGTGCCAGCAGCTTTGCGACAACGAACACCGGGGAGCTGTTTTTT	CASSFATTNTGELFF
TRBV6-1	14	TRBJ2-3	.	.	TGTGCCAGCATTAAGGGCCTGAGCACAGATACGCAGTATTTT	CASIKGLSTDTQYF
TRBV7-9	14	TRBJ2-1	few	.	TGTGCCAGCAGTTTGACCGGGAAGTACAATGAGCAGTTCTTC	CASSLTGKYNEQFF
TRBV9	15	TRBJ2-7	.	.	TGTGCCAGCAGCCCCGGGACTGTCCGCTCCTACGAGCAGTACTTC	CASSPGTVRSYEQYF
TRBV4-2	15	TRBJ1-5	.	.	TGTGCCAGCAGCCAAGATTGGGGACGTAGTCAGCCCCAGCATTTT	CASSQDWGRSQPQHF
TRBV9	15	TRBJ2-1	.	TRBD2	TGTGCCAGCAGCCCGGGGACTAGCGGGAGTGCTGAGCAGTTCTTC	CASSPGTSGSAEQFF
TRBV11-2	12	TRBJ1-2	.	.	TGTGCCAGCAGCAAACAAGTCTATGGCTACACCTTC	CASSKQVYGYTF
TRBV5-6	14	TRBJ2-1	.	.	TGTGCCAGCAGCTTGGGGCAGGCCTACAATGAGCAGTTCTTC	CASSLGQAYNEQFF
TRBV21-1	16	TRBJ1-5	.	.	TGTGCCAGCAGCAATTTGAGGTCAGTGTTGAATCAGCCCCAGCATTTT	CASSNLRSVLNQPQHF
TRBV9	14	TRBJ1-5	.	.	TGTGCCAGCACTAGGAACTATAGCAATCAGCCCCAGCATTTT	CASTRNYSNQPQHF
TRBV10-3	12	TRBJ1-1	many	.	TGTGCCATCAGTGAGCCGGGCACTGAAGCTTTCTTT	CAISEPGTEAFF
TRBV6-1	17	TRBJ2-5	.	TRBD2	TGTGCCATCAGTGAGACCCTCTTAGCGGGAGCAGGAGAGACCCAGTACTTC	CAISETLLAGAGETQYF
TRBV4-2	15	TRBJ2-1	few	TRBD2	TGTGCCAGCAGCCAAGAAGGTCCGCTAGCGGGTGAGCAGTTCTTC	CASSQEGPLAGEQFF
TRBV7-8	16	TRBJ2-5	few	TRBD1	TGTGCCAGCAGCTTAGCCGACAGGGCCTTCCAAGAGACCCAGTACTTC	CASSLADRAFQETQYF
TRBV28	17	TRBJ2-1	few	TRBD2	TGTGCCAGCAGTTTTTCTTGGCGGGAGCTTGTAGACAATGAGCAGTTCTTC	CASSFSWRELVDNEQFF
TRBV21-1	16	TRBJ1-5	.	.	TGTGCCACCGGTGGGGAACAGGGGGAAGGTAATAAGCCCCAGCATTTT	CATGGEQGEGNKPQHF
TRBV15	16	TRBJ1-3	few	TRBD1	TGTGCCACCAGCAGAGACGGACAGGTCTCTGGAAACACCATATATTTT	CATSRDGQVSGNTIYF
TRBV18	21	TRBJ2-6	few	.	TGTGCCAGCTCACCTGCTCTCGGTGGCACGGGATTCTATTCTGGGGCCAACGTCCTGACTTTC	CASSPALGGTGFYSGANVLTF
TRBV6-1	14	TRBJ2-3	.	TRBD2	TGTGCCAGCAGTATTAGCGGGAGCGACGATACGCAGTATTTT	CASSISGSDDTQYF
TRBV27	15	TRBJ2-1	.	.	TGTGCCAGCAGCCCCGCCGAGACTAGGACCCATGAGCAGTTCTTC	CASSPAETRTHEQFF
TRBV6-5	12	TRBJ1-5	.	.	TGTGCCAGCAGTTCGGCCGGTCAGCCCCAGCATTTT	CASSSAGQPQHF
TRBV7-8	14	TRBJ2-5	.	TRBD2	TGTGCCAGCAGCCCTAGCGGGGAAAAAGAGACCCAGTACTTC	CASSPSGEKETQYF
TRBV11-2	13	TRBJ1-4	few	TRBD1	TGTGCCAGCAGCCGAGACAGGGGCGAAAAACTGTTTTTT	CASSRDRGEKLFF
TRBV5-4	15	TRBJ1-1	once	TRBD1	TGTGCCAGCAGCTTGAGCGGGACAGGGAACACTGAAGCTTTCTTT	CASSLSGTGNTEAFF
TRBV9	15	TRBJ2-1	.	.	TGTGCCAGCAGCGTAGTCCCGGGGCTGGAGAATGAGCAGTTCTTC	CASSVVPGLENEQFF
TRBV28	13	TRBJ1-4	.	.	TGTGCCACCTTCGCCAGGAGGGGCGAAAAACTGTTTTTT	CATFARRGEKLFF
TRBV4-2	11	TRBJ2-3	.	.	TGTGCCAGCAGCCAAGCAGATACGCAGTATTTT	CASSQADTQYF
TRBV28	14	TRBJ2-5	few	.	TGTGCCAGCAGTTTAGGATTTGGGATCAAGACCCAGTACTTC	CASSLGFGIKTQYF
TRBV5-1	13	TRBJ1-1	.	TRBD1	TGCGCCAGCATGGACAGGTCAAACACTGAAGCTTTCTTT	CASMDRSNTEAFF
TRBV4-3	17	TRBJ2-3	.	TRBD2	TGCGCCAGCAGCCAAGTAGGGACTAGCGGGAACACAGATACGCAGTATTTT	CASSQVGTSGNTDTQYF
TRBV7-9	14	TRBJ2-5	.	TRBD1	TGTGCCAGCAACCGACAGGGGGCAGGAGAGACCCAGTACTTC	CASNRQGAGETQYF
TRBV28	12	TRBJ1-5	.	.	TGTGCCAGCAGCACTCCCGGACAGCCCCAGCATTTT	CASSTPGQPQHF
TRBV4-1	18	TRBJ1-2	once	TRBD1	TGCGCCAGCAGCCAGGGTCGTTTGGGAGGGACAGAGAGCTATGGCTACACCTTC	CASSQGRLGGTESYGYTF
TRBV28	11	TRBJ1-5	.	.	TGTGCCAGCAGTTTCCATCAGCCCCAGCATTTT	CASSFHQPQHF
TRBV2	15	TRBJ2-2	.	.	TGTGCCAGCAGCAGACAGGAGCTGGGGACCGGGGAGCTGTTTTTT	CASSRQELGTGELFF
TRBV6-5	13	TRBJ1-1	.	.	TGTGCCAGCAGTTACTCCCGTGGAATGGCTGCTTTCTTT	CASSYSRGMAAFF
TRBV18	16	TRBJ1-2	.	.	TGTGCCAGCTCACCGAACCAGGGGAGTCTGGACTATGGCTACACCTTC	CASSPNQGSLDYGYTF
TRBV7-2	16	TRBJ2-2	few	TRBD2	TGTGCCAGCAGCCGAAGACTAGCGGGAGCTGTCGGGGAGCTGTTTTTT	CASSRRLAGAVGELFF
TRBV5-6	15	TRBJ2-7	few	.	TGTGCCAGCAGCCCTCAGGGTCCGTCAGTCTACGAGCAGTACTTC	CASSPQGPSVYEQYF
TRBV4-1	12	TRBJ1-1	.	.	TGCGCCAGCAGCCAAGTGGGCGGTGAAGCTTTCTTT	CASSQVGGEAFF
TRBV5-4	14	TRBJ2-3	few	.	TGTGCCAGCAGCTTGGGCCCTGATACAGATACGCAGTATTTT	CASSLGPDTDTQYF